This T cell receptor (beta chain) was obtained from a study of shared clonotypes between healthy human individuals. On the study more broadly: The donor group consisted of two women and three men, aged 18 to 49.

Assay execution proceeded at the deep level. The authors distributed each subset's genomic DNA evenly over several immunoSEQ plates. The authors' processing: Junction-only sequences without quality scores came from ImmunoSEQ, so filtering differed. Repertoires were generated with immunoSEQ multiplex PCR, while TCRdb's copy carries only in-frame clones and drops some. That table is the source of V, J and clone size, and D and trimming were worked out from the DNA. The repertoire holds hundreds of thousands of clones, with 70% to 80% as singletons. The CDR3 consists of 16 residues. Losses at the gene ends were 2 bases for V and 4 bases for J; bases not matched to a gene: 8. Germline CDR1 MDHEN, CDR2 SYDVKM.

The sequence derives from a woman aged 35 to 49 in good health. Some clones in this sample may be carry-over from other donors' samples. Input material: PBMCs. V usage is TRBV28 and J usage is TRBJ1-2, with 9 bases matching TRBD1. The CDR3 sequence: CASSLPVGQGGYGYTF. The DNA for the CDR3 is TGTGCCAGCAGTTTACCCGTGGGACAGGGAGGCTATGGCTACACCTTC.